This record looks at one T cell receptor (beta chain) sequence and its context. Its antigen remains unknown. Method: immunoSEQ multiplex PCR; TCRdb's copy keeps in-frame clones and lacks some. The data hold some 140,000 clones, with roughly 91% observed a single time. These data come from a study of T cell responses to AZD1222 COVID-19 vaccine. Notes on the study in general: Regions left unmutated in variants are reportedly the target of nearly half of spike-specific TCRs. Females outnumbered males among donors, who were mostly white British; clonal diversity was possibly underestimated. Rises in breadth and depth of Spike-specific TCRs came after two AZD1222 doses.

The CDR3 runs 17 residues. Trimming removed 2 bases at V and 8 bases at J, with 21 bases between. Germline V lookup: CDR1 SGHAT, CDR2 FQNNGV. This chain uses TRBV11-2 with TRBJ1-4; D is uncertain. The input for sequencing was peripheral blood, taken 28 days after the second AZD1222 dose. The receptor was derived from an adult who received the AZD1222 COVID-19 vaccine. The CDR3 reads CASSLYGHRMRVEKLFF. CDR3 bases: TGTGCCAGCAGCTTATACGGCCATAGGATGCGGGTAGAAAAACTGTTTTTT.